Here is one T cell receptor (beta chain) with its context. No antigen is known for it. No qualities accompany the bases; no much larger clone lies one base away. TCRbeta CDR3 regions were amplified from genomic DNA using the immunoSEQ Assay, a bias-controlled multiplex PCR. The authors' analysis ran thus. The number of nucleated cells in each sample was estimated from the amplification of reference gene primers within the assay. To quantify the absolute abundance of each unique TCRbeta CDR3 rearrangement, sequence reads were collapsed and filtered. Productive Simpson clonality was computed per sample as the square root of Simpson's diversity index over productive rearrangements. TCRdb took this table from immuneACCESS and kept in-frame rearrangements with V and J called. Such tables lack part of the clones; where checked against another copy, unresolved V genes explain under half of the gap, and the rest is unexplained. That table gives V, J and clone size, and the DNA gave D and trimming. The sample table holds under 250,000 clones, of which approximately 80% were seen once. The top ten constitute around 25% of the sample.

The data were taken from a study of blood T cell repertoires in COVID-19 (dated by TCRdb to 2020 to 2022). Looking at the study overall: Samples covering the acute and convalescent phases of COVID-19 were provided by collaborators in the United States, Italy and Spain. The repertoires were released in a freely available public database meant as a resource for research on the immune response to SARS-CoV-2. The samples were drawn from two sources: the first 160 participants of the ongoing ImmuneRACE study, and approximately 1,300 subjects contributed by 6 global collaborators. The material from the prospective study consisted of cDNA or gDNA derived from T cells, B-cell-depleted T cells, or PBMCs. Where available, HLA class I and class II types were obtained from metadata supplied by the sample provider rather than from assay-based typing. Deeply sampled blood TCRbeta repertoires from subjects exposed to, actively infected with, or recovered from COVID-19 were included in the dataset. A de-identified subject ID, COVID-19 status, age in years and sex were almost always included in the sample metadata.

Overall results and qualifications from the work: The quantity of clinical and demographic metadata differed by source and by participant and was supplied without curation.

Collaborating institutions collected whole blood in K2EDTA tubes following their own protocols. For TCRbeta analysis, collaborators shipped samples as frozen whole blood, isolated PBMCs, or DNA extracted from either of those sample types. CDR1 MNHEY and CDR2 SVGEGT are derived from the germline V gene. The CDR3 numbers 16 residues from cysteine through phenylalanine. The sequence is cut down to CDR3 DNA, 48 bases in frame from base 1. The V end gives up 0 bases and the J end 7 bases, leaving 7 bases in the junction not matched to a gene. The sequence was collected from a man between 35 and 55 years old with acute or convalescent COVID-19. The sample comprised peripheral blood. The sequence joins TRBV6-2 or TRBV6-3 to TRBJ2-1; the central 9 bases match TRBD2. The CDR3 is CASSYSAREGVNEQFF. The DNA reads as follows: TGTGCCAGCAGTTACTCAGCGCGGGAGGGGGTAAATGAGCAGTTCTTC.